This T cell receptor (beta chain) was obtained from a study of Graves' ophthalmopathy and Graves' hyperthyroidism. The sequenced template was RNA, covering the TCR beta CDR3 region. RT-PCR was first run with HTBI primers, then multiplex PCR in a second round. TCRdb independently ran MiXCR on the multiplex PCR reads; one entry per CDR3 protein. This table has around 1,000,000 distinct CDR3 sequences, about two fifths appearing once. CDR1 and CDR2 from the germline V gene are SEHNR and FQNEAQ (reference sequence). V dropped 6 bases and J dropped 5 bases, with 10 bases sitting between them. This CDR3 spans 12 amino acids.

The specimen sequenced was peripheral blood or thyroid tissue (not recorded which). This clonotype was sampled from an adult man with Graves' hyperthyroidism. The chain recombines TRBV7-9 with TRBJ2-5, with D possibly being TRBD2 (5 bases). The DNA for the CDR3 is TGTGCCAGCAGGCCGGGGTGGGAGACCCAGTACTTC. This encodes CASRPGWETQYF.